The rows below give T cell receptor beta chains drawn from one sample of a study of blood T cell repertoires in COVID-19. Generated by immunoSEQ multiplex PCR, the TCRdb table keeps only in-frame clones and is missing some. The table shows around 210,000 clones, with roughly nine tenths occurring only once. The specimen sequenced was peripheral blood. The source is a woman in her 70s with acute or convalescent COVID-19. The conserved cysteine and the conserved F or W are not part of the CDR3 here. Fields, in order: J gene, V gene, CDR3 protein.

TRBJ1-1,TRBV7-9,ASSLMNTEAF
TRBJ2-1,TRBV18,ASSIPRTSGTNEQF
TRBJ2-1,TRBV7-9,ASSLGRLAGPYNEQF
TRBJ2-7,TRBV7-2,ASSPTGYEQY
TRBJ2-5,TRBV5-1,ASTRDTGETQY
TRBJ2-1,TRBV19,ASSIGTLTIYNEQF
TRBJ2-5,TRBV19,ASRKGQQETQY
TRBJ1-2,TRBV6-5,ASTFQGFGDGYT
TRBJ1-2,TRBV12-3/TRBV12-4,ASSLIRAGYT
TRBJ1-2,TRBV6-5,ASRPTGISGYT
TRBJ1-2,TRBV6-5,ASSFRGYT
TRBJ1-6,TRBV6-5,ASGSADSPLH
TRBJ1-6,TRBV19,ASSIDLVPAWDFNSPLH
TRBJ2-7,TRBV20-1,SASHREYEQY
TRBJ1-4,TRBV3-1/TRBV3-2,ASSLSGADEKLF
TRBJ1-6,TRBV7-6,ASSYMTASNSPLH
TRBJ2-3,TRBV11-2,ASSQFRAQRTDTQY
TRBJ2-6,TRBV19,ASSIVQGLPGANVLT
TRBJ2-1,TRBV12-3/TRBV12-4,ASSQYSYNEQF
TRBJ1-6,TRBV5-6,ASSLELGQGSSPLH
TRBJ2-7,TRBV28,ASTGELAGDLYEQY
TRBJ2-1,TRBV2,ASRLAGGVNEQF
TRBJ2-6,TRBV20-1,SASSGGATGANVLT
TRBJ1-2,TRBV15,ATSRLFLGQGARGYT
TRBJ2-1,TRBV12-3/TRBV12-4,ASKGSSYNEQF
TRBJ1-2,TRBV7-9,ASSLERSRNQGYT
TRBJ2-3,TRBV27,ASSLLQGAGTDTQY
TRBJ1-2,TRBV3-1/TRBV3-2,ASSQGGGGIYGYT
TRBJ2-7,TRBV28,ASSAHRSHEQY
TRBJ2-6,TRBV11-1,ASSLDRQAWELT
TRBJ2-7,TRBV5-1,ASREEDSYEQY
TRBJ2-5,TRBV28,ASSSRDRWGETQY
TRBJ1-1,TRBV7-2,ASSLRMFGEAF
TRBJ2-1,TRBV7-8,ASSLLANEQF
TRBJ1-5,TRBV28,ASSSPGGGRH
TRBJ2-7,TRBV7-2,ASSLERGAYEQY
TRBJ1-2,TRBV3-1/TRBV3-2,ASSQEWAGNYGYT
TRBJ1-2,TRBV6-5,ASSYRGDRGYGYT
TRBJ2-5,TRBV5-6,ASSWADQETQY
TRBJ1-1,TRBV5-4,ASSSQGTGAAEAF
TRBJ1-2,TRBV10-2,ASSEPLGGARGYT